This T cell receptor (beta chain) was retrieved from a study of CD8+ T cells in alopecia areata. Study-wide background: Tofacitinib was taken orally by treated patients, and the dose was 5 to 10 mg twice daily. A 6-month off-drug phase came after tofacitinib, which had lasted 6 to 18 months.

The sequencing template was cDNA reverse transcribed from extracted RNA. Data came from immunoSEQ multiplex PCR; TCRdb stores just in-frame clones and leaves some out. The top ten clones hold 0.95% to 1% of a sample with about 140,000 clones, about half of them seen once. The CDR3 extends over 13 amino acids. V was pared by 5 bases and J by 12 bases, with 14 bases between. CDR1 is MNHEY, CDR2 SVGAGI, per germline. Of note for this clone: What it binds is unknown.

Separation by sorting yielded CD4+ and CD8+ T cells from PBMCs. Study-wide points: Sequencing of scalp tissue also captures the resident alphabeta T cells of normal skin.

The receptor was derived from a human donor with alopecia areata. Sequencing was performed on CD4+ T cells sorted from blood, taken at week 0. The chain has TRBV6-5 and TRBJ2-6; D possibly matches TRBD1 or TRBD2 (5 bases each). CDR3: CASSRAGASVLTF. The CDR3, as DNA: TGTGCCAGCAGTCGGGCCGGGGCCTCCGTCCTGACTTTC.